This T cell receptor beta chain was captured in a study of molecular identifiers for immune sequencing clone quantification. CD8+CD4-CCR7+CD45RA+ cells were sorted as naive CD8 T cells. The V gene's germline CDR1 is MNHEY and CDR2 SVGEGT. There are 13 residues in the CDR3. Study results and caveats: Identical barcode-sharing TCR molecules could lead to underestimated sizes for highly expanded clones. Effector cells kept over 97% of their molecules in clones above 20 RNA copies, while naive cells kept under 1% there.

It was with previously described methods and listed TCR primers that bulk TCR libraries were made. Each CDR3 protein gets one entry after TCRdb re-called the PCR reads with MiXCR. Of more than 550,000 distinct CDR3 sequences in the sample, about 25% were seen once. A note on this clonotype: Antigen: not known. One junction end does not reproduce the germline sequence, and a read error may be involved.

The V and J genes are TRBV6-2 or TRBV6-3 and TRBJ1-2; maybe TRBD1 (6 bases). The source is a human donor in good health. Some libraries in this study had Jurkat cell RNA spiked in. Source material: naive CD8+ T cells from blood, with Jurkat cell RNA spiked in. Noted subset: FACS-sorted CD8+CD4-CCR7+CD45RA+ naive T cells. The CDR3 loop is CASGYGQYYGYTF. The CDR3 DNA sequence: TGTGCCAGCGGTTACGGACAGTACTATGGCTACACCTTC.